The next 28 T cell receptor beta chains were all read from a single sample in a study of blood T cell repertoires in COVID-19. Generated by immunoSEQ multiplex PCR, the TCRdb table keeps only in-frame clones and is missing some. The sample lists about 320,000 clones; 90% were seen once. The sequencing sample was made of PBMCs or T cells enriched from blood (not recorded which). The receptors shown here come from a man aged 60 to 75 who had recovered from COVID-19.

This chain links TRBV12-5 with TRBJ2-1; no clear D gene. Germline-derived CDR1 and CDR2 are LGHNT and FRNRAP. The germline V and J ends were trimmed by 1 base and 6 bases, with 7 bases remaining between them. This CDR3 comprises 13 residues. Written as DNA, the CDR3 is TGTGCTAGTGGTTTGGCCTTAGTCAATGAGCAGTTCTTC. It is translated as CASGLALVNEQFF.

This sequence joins TRBV3-1 (or the pseudogene TRBV3-2) and TRBJ2-7; the D is unclear. This CDR3 has 13 amino acids. V lost 1 base, J lost 3 bases, and 7 bases lay in between. Germline CDR1 reads LGHDT; CDR2 reads YNNKEL (reference sequence). As DNA, the CDR3 is TGTGCCAGCAGCCAAGCGTCAGGCTACGAGCAGTACTTC. Its protein is CASSQASGYEQYF.

Points on this clone: A read error may account for a junction end that differs from germline. The chain combines TRBV6-5 with TRBJ2-7; TRBD1 matches 8 bases. The CDR3 length is 14 residues. The germline V gene encodes CDR1 MNHEY and CDR2 SVGAGI. The DNA of the CDR3 is TGTGCCAGTAGTTGGCAGGGGGCCACCGACGAGCAGTACTTC. Its translation is CASSWQGATDEQYF.

The sample holds a few counts of this clone. The chain combines TRBV7-2 with TRBJ2-3; D is unresolved. The CDR3 runs 14 residues. Germline loops: CDR1 SGHTA, CDR2 FQGNSA. V was pared by 3 bases and J by 0 bases, with 7 bases between. The CDR3 protein is CASSFSFSTDTQYF. The CDR3 nucleotides are TGTGCCAGCAGCTTTAGCTTTAGCACAGATACGCAGTATTTT.

J is TRBJ1-1 and V is TRBV2; 8 positions match TRBD1. This CDR3 contains 14 residues. CDR1 is SNHLY, CDR2 FYNNEI, per germline. Trimming at V came to 4 bases and at J to 3 bases, leaving 4 bases not matched to a gene. The CDR3 nucleotides are TGTGCCAGCAGTGCCGGGACAGGATACACTGAAGCTTTCTTT. Residues: CASSAGTGYTEAFF.

The J gene is TRBJ1-2, the V gene TRBV6-5; weak D call: TRBD1 (5 bases). The V gene lost 10 bases and the J gene lost 7 bases, with 16 bases spanning the gap. This CDR3 contains 12 residues. Germline V CDR1 and CDR2: MNHEY, SVGAGI. CDR3 protein: CATQTVASGYTF. The CDR3, as DNA: TGTGCCACCCAGACAGTTGCCTCTGGCTACACCTTC.

This clone showed up just once. V is TRBV7-2 and J is TRBJ2-5; D is unresolved. The CDR3 has 16 amino acids. V lost 1 base to trimming and J lost 1 base, with 13 bases between them. Germline V gene data show CDR1 as SGHTA and CDR2 as FQGNSA. Written as DNA, the CDR3 is TGTGCCAGCAGCTTAGGAGGTTCGGCTAGCCAAGAGACCCAGTACTTC. This gives the protein CASSLGGSASQETQYF.

The chain has TRBV9 and TRBJ2-3; tentative D call: TRBD2 (5 bases). Per the germline V gene, CDR1 is SGDLS and CDR2 is YYNGEE. CDR3 length equals 14 residues. Trimming took 0 bases from V and 2 from J, leaving 7 bases between them. CDR3 protein: CASSVDSVTDTQYF. The CDR3 bases are TGTGCCAGCAGCGTAGATAGCGTCACAGATACGCAGTATTTT.

This sequence joins TRBV24-1 and TRBJ1-2, with D possibly TRBD1 on 5 matching bases. Germline CDR1 KGHDR, CDR2 SFDVKD. V lost 2 bases and J 5 bases, leaving 8 bases between the germline ends. The CDR3 runs 13 residues. CDR3 region: CATSDSGIYGYTF. The CDR3 nucleotides are TGTGCCACCAGTGATTCAGGGATTTATGGCTACACCTTC.

The chain employs TRBV5-4 and TRBJ2-5; 11 bases line up with TRBD2. This CDR3 spans 18 amino acids. CDR1 and CDR2 (germline): SGHNT, YYREEE (reference sequence). V gave up 0 bases and J gave up 5 bases; unmatched junction bases: 12. The CDR3 DNA follows: TGTGCCAGCAGCTTGGATCTAGCGGGGGGATCGCCACTTGAGACCCAGTACTTC. Its protein is CASSLDLAGGSPLETQYF.

This clone was observed once. The CDR3 here is CASSLQNHEQYF. In nucleotides, the CDR3 is TGTGCCAGCTCACTCCAGAACCACGAGCAGTACTTC. J is TRBJ2-7 and V is TRBV18, with unresolved D. The V gene lost 4 bases and the J gene lost 5 bases, with 9 bases spanning the gap. CDR1 is KGHSH and CDR2 is LQKENI in the germline V gene. This CDR3 is 12 amino acids long.

This chain uses TRBV4-1 with TRBJ1-4, with TRBD1 matching over 7 bases. V gave up 3 bases and J gave up 4 bases; unmatched junction bases: 8. CDR3 length: 16 residues. Germline V lookup: CDR1 MGHRA, CDR2 YSYEKL. The CDR3 sequence is CASSQDTGVGNEKLFF. The CDR3 bases are TGCGCCAGCAGCCAGGATACAGGGGTCGGTAATGAAAAACTGTTTTTT.

This clone was found many times. The V gene is TRBV3-1 (or the pseudogene TRBV3-2), the J gene TRBJ2-5, with 7 bases aligning to TRBD1. CDR3 length: 15 amino acids. Germline V gives CDR1 LGHDT, CDR2 YNNKEL (reference sequence). V shed 0 bases and J 5 bases; nucleotides not matched to a gene: 6. Written as DNA, the CDR3 is TGTGCCAGCAGCCAAGACCTTGGACAGGTGGAGACCCAGTACTTC. This encodes CASSQDLGQVETQYF.

Remarks on this clone: Other DNA variants within this sample encode the same CDR3. J is TRBJ1-6 and V is TRBV9; no clear D gene. Germline V gives CDR1 SGDLS, CDR2 YYNGEE. V was cut by 3 bases and J by 2 bases, with 6 bases left in between. The CDR3 loop spans 14 amino acids. In DNA, the CDR3 is TGTGCCAGCAGCGCAGGAACCTATAATTCACCCCTCCACTTT. Translating it yields CASSAGTYNSPLHF.

The chain has TRBV12-3 or TRBV12-4 and TRBJ1-1; 8 nucleotides align to TRBD1. This CDR3 comprises 13 residues. V was clipped by 6 bases and J by 5 bases; unmatched bases: 5. This CDR3 is CASRQGARTEAFF. Here the CDR3 DNA reads TGTGCCAGCAGGCAGGGGGCGCGTACTGAAGCTTTCTTT.

The CDR3 DNA reads TGTGCCAGCAGCCCTCCGGGACTAGGGGTGACAGATACGCAGTATTTT. Protein: CASSPPGLGVTDTQYF. This rearrangement joins TRBV9 to TRBJ2-3; TRBD2 matches 8 bases. Germline V gene data show CDR1 as SGDLS and CDR2 as YYNGEE. V lost 4 bases, J lost 3 bases, and 10 bases stayed unmatched. The CDR3 consists of 16 residues.

The genes are TRBV19 and TRBJ1-1; tentatively, D is TRBD1 (5 bases). Germline V gene lookup returns CDR1 LNHDA and CDR2 SQIVND (reference sequence). This CDR3 is 16 amino acids long. V was cut by 5 bases and J by 0 bases, with 16 bases left in between. In nucleotides, the CDR3 is TGTGCCAGTAGTGGGGCGCCGGGAGTAGTGAACACTGAAGCTTTCTTT. This gives the protein CASSGAPGVVNTEAFF.

This rearrangement joins TRBV15 to TRBJ1-1; D is undetermined. Germline V gene data show CDR1 as LNHNV and CDR2 as YYDKDF (reference sequence). The CDR3 runs 14 residues. V lost 1 base and J 0 bases, leaving 6 bases between the germline ends. CDR3 protein: CATSRGPVNTEAFF. The CDR3 DNA sequence: TGTGCCACCAGCAGAGGCCCGGTGAACACTGAAGCTTTCTTT.

The chain is built from TRBV18 and TRBJ2-3; D uncertain. Trimming pared 3 bases from V and 7 bases from J, leaving 11 bases between. This CDR3 has 13 residues. Germline CDR1 is KGHSH and CDR2 is LQKENI. CDR3 DNA: TGTGCCAGCTCACCCACGGCGGCGCATACGCAGTATTTT. Translated, it gives CASSPTAAHTQYF.

The chain carries TRBV6-7 and TRBJ2-4; D gene unclear. TRBV6-7 is designated an ORF whose function remains uncertain. Trimming stripped 5 bases from V and 6 bases from J, with 11 bases between. CDR3 length: 13 amino acids. The CDR3 reads CASSPQEVNIQYF. Written as DNA, the CDR3 is TGTGCCAGCAGTCCCCAAGAGGTAAACATTCAGTACTTC.

The chain is built from TRBV7-6 and TRBJ1-6, with TRBD1 matching over 8 bases. The germline V gene has CDR1 SGHVS and CDR2 FNYEAQ. After removal of 3 bases from V and 5 bases from J, the junction contained 3 bases not matched to a gene. The CDR3 covers 15 residues. For the CDR3, the DNA is TGTGCCAGCAGCTTCCGGGACAGGAATAATTCACCCCTCCACTTT. As protein: CASSFRDRNNSPLHF.

V usage is TRBV11-2 and J usage is TRBJ2-3; tentatively, D is TRBD1 (5 bases). The V end lost 4 bases, the J end lost 6 bases, and 5 bases lay between the germline ends. Looked up from germline, CDR1 is SGHAT and CDR2 is FQNNGV. The CDR3 sequence is 11 residues long. This CDR3 is CASSSGDTQYF. CDR3 nucleotide sequence: TGTGCCAGCAGCTCAGGGGATACGCAGTATTTT.

The rearrangement links TRBV15 to TRBJ1-1; perhaps TRBD1 as D (5 bases). CDR1 LNHNV and CDR2 YYDKDF come from the germline V gene (reference sequence). V lost 5 bases and J 2 bases, leaving 12 bases between the germline ends. CDR3 size: 14 residues. The CDR3 DNA follows: TGTGCCACCAGCCCCAGGGTGTCCAACACTGAAGCTTTCTTT. Translation: CATSPRVSNTEAFF.

The chain uses TRBV5-1 and TRBJ1-4; 9 bases map to TRBD1. V dropped 0 bases and J dropped 8; count of bases not matched to a gene: 8. The CDR3 length is 16 residues. Germline assignment: CDR1 SGHRS and CDR2 YFSETQ. CDR3 bases: TGCGCCAGCAGCTTGGAGCCGGGACAGGGAGAGGAAAAACTGTTTTTT. The encoded protein is CASSLEPGQGEEKLFF.

The table lists this clone with a few counts. The chain links TRBV11-2 to TRBJ1-2, with D maybe TRBD1 (5 bases). The CDR3 is made up of 12 amino acids. Per the germline V gene, CDR1 is SGHAT and CDR2 is FQNNGV. The ends were cut back, 4 bases at V and 7 bases at J, with 10 bases in the middle. The CDR3 DNA follows: TGTGCCAGCAGCTCCCAGGGTAGTGGCTACACCTTC. Amino acid sequence: CASSSQGSGYTF.

The chain employs TRBV6-6 and TRBJ2-5; a weak D match, TRBD1 (6 bases). Germline V gene lookup returns CDR1 MNHNY and CDR2 SVGAGI (reference sequence). The germline V and J ends were trimmed by 4 bases and 2 bases, with 17 bases remaining between them. This CDR3 region has 16 residues. CDR3 protein: CASSSTFRGGQETQYF. As DNA, the CDR3 is TGTGCCAGCAGTTCCACCTTCAGGGGCGGGCAAGAGACCCAGTACTTC.

J is TRBJ1-2 and V is TRBV4-1; D remains ambiguous. Trimming shortened V by 4 bases and J by 0 bases, and 12 bases separated the two germline ends. Germline CDR1 is MGHRA and CDR2 is YSYEKL. The CDR3 has 15 residues. The CDR3 protein is CASSRVILPNYGYTF. The CDR3 nucleotides are TGCGCCAGCAGCCGAGTCATTCTTCCTAACTATGGCTACACCTTC.

The chain uses TRBV11-2 and TRBJ1-1; maybe TRBD1 (5 bases). The CDR3 is made up of 15 amino acids. Germline V CDR1 and CDR2: SGHAT, FQNNGV. The germline V and J ends were trimmed by 5 bases and 6 bases, with 19 bases remaining between them. This CDR3 reads CASSPDLPRGAEAFF. As DNA, the CDR3 is TGTGCCAGCAGCCCAGACTTGCCACGGGGGGCTGAAGCTTTCTTT. Combining the CDR3 with reference TRBV11-2 and TRBJ1-1 gives the whole variable domain EAGVAQSPRYKIIEKRQSVAFWCNPISGHATLYWYQQILGQGPKLLIQFQNNGVVDDSQLPKDRFSAERLKGVDSTLKIQPAKLEDSAVYLCASSPDLPRGAEAFFGQGTRLTVV.